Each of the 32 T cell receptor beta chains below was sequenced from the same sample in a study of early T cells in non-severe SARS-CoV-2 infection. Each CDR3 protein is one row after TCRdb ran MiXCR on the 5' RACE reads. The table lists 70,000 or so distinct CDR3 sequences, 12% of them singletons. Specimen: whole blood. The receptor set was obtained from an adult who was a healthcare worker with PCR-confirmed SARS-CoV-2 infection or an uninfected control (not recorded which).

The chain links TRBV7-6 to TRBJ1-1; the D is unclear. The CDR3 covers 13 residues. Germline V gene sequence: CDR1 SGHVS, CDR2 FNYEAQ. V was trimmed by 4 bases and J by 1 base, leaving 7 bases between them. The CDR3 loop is CASSSRKNTEAFF. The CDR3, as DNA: TGTGCCAGCAGCTCCCGAAAGAACACTGAAGCTTTCTTT. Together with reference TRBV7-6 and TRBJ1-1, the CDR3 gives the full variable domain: GAGVSQSPRYKVTKRGQDVALRCDPISGHVSLYWYRQALGQGPEFLTYFNYEAQQDKSGLPNDRFSAERPEGSISTLTIQRTEQRDSAMYRCASSSRKNTEAFFGQGTRLTVV.

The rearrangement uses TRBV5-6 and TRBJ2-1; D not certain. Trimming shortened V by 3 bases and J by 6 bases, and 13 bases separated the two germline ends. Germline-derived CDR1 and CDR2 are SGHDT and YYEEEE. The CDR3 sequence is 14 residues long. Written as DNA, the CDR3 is TGTGCCAGCAGCTCGGAGCCGGTACCCAATGAGCAGTTCTTC. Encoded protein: CASSSEPVPNEQFF.

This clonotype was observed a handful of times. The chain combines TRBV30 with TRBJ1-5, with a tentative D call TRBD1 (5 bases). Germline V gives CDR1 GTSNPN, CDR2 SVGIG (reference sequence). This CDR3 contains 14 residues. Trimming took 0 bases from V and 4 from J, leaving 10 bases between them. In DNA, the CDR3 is TGTGCCTGGAGTGTGGACATTCTAAATCAGCCCCAGCATTTT. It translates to CAWSVDILNQPQHF.

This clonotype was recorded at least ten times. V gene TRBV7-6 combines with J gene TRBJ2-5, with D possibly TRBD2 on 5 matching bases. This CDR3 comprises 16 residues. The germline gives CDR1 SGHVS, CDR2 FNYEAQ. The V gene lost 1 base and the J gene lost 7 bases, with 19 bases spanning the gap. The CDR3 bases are TGTGCCAGCAGCTTAGTGGCGGCACCGACTGCGGGGACCCAGTACTTC. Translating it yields CASSLVAAPTAGTQYF.

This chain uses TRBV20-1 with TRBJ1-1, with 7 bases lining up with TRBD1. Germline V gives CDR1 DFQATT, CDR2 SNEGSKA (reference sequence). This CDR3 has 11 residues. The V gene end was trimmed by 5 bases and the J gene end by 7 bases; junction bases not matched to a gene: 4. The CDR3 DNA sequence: TGCAGTGCTGCCAGGGGGGTTGAAGCTTTCTTT. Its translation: CSAARGVEAFF.

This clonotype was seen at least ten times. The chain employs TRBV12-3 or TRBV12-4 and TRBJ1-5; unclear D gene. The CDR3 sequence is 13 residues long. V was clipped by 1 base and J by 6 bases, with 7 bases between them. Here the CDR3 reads CASSLVPGQPQHF. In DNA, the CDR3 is TGTGCCAGCAGTTTAGTACCCGGTCAGCCCCAGCATTTT.

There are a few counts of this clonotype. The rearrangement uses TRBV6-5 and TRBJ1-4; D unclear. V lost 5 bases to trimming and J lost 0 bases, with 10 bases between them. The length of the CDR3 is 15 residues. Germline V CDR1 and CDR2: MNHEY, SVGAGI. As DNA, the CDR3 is TGTGCCAGCAGTCCACACCCTGCAACTAATGAAAAACTGTTTTTT. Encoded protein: CASSPHPATNEKLFF.

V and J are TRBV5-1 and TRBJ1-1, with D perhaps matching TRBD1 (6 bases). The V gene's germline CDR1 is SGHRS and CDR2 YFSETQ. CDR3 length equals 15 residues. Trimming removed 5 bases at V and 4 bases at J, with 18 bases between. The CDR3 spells CASRQARGGTTEAFF. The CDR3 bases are TGCGCCAGCAGGCAGGCCAGGGGAGGGACCACTGAAGCTTTCTTT.

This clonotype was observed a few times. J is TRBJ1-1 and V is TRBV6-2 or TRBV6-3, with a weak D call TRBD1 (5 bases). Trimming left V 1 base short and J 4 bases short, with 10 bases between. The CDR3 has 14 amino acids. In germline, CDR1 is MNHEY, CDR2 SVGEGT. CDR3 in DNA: TGTGCCAGCAGTTACTTAGGGGAGGGCACTGAAGCTTTCTTT. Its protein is CASSYLGEGTEAFF.

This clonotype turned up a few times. CDR3 nucleotides: TGTGCCAGCAGCCCCCCAGCCGTAGACAATGAGCAGTTCTTC. It specifies CASSPPAVDNEQFF. The chain is built from TRBV6-6 and TRBJ2-1; D gene ambiguous. Germline CDR1 is MNHNY and CDR2 is SVGAGI (reference sequence). V lost 6 bases and J 5 bases, leaving 14 bases between the germline ends. This CDR3 spans 14 amino acids.

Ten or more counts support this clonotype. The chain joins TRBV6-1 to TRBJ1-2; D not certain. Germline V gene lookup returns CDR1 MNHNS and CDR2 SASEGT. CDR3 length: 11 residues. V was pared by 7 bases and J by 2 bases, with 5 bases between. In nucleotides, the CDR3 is TGTGCCAGCACCTGGAACTATGGCTACACCTTC. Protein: CASTWNYGYTF.

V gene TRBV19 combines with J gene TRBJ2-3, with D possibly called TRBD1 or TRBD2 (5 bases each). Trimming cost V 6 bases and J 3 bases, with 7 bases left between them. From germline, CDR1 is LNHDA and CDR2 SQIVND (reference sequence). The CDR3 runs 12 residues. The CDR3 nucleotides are TGTGCCAGTAGGGGGGATACAGATACGCAGTATTTT. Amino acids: CASRGDTDTQYF.

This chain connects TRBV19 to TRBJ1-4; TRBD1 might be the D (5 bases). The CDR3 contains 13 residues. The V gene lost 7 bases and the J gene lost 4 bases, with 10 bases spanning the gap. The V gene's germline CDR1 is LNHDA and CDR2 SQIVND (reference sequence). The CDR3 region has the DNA TGTGCCAGTAACAGGAACCATAATGAAAAACTGTTTTTT. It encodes CASNRNHNEKLFF.

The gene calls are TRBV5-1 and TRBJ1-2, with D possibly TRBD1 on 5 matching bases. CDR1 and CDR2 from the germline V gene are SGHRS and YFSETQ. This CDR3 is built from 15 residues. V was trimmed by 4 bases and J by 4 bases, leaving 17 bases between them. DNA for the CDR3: TGCGCCAGCAGCCCCGGGGCCGGGACTGGCTATGGCTACACCTTC. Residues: CASSPGAGTGYGYTF.

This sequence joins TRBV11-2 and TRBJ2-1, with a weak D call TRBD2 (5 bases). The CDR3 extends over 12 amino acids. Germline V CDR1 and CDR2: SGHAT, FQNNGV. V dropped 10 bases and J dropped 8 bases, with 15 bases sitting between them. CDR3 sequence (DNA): TGTGCCACCGAGCTTAAGAGGGATGAGCAGTTCTTC. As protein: CATELKRDEQFF.

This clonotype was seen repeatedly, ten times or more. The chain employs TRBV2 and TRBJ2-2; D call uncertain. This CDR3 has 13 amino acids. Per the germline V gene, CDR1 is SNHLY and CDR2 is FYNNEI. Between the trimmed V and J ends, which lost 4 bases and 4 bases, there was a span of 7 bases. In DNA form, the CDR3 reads TGTGCCAGCAGTGGTCGTGGCACCGGGGAGCTGTTTTTT. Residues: CASSGRGTGELFF. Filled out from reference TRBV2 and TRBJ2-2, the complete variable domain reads EPEVTQTPSHQVTQMGQEVILRCVPISNHLYFYWYRQILGQKVEFLVSFYNNEISEKSEIFDDQFSVERPDGSNFTLKIRSTKLEDSAMYFCASSGRGTGELFFGEGSRLTVL.

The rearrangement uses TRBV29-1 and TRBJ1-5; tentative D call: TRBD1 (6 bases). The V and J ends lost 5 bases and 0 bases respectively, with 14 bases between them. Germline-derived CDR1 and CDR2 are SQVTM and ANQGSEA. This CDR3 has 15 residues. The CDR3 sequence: CSVTTTGASNQPQHF. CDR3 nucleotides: TGCAGCGTTACCACGACAGGTGCTAGCAATCAGCCCCAGCATTTT. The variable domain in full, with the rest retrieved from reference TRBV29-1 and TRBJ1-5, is SAVISQKPSRDICQRGTSLTIQCQVDSQVTMMFWYRQQPGQSLTLIATANQGSEATYESGFVIDKFPISRPNLTFSTLTVSNMSPEDSSIYLCSVTTTGASNQPQHFGDGTRLSIL.

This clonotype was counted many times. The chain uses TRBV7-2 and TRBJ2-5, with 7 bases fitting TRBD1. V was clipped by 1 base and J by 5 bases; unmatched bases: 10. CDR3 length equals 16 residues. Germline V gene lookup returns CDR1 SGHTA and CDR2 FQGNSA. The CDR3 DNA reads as TGTGCCAGCAGCTTAGGTTACAGGGGAGTGAGGGAGACCCAGTACTTC. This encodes CASSLGYRGVRETQYF.

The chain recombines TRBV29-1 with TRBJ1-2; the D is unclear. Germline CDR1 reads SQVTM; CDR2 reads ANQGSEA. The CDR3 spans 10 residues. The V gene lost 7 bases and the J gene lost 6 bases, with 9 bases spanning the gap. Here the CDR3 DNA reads TGCAGCGCTGCTGACGATGGCTACACCTTC. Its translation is CSAADDGYTF.

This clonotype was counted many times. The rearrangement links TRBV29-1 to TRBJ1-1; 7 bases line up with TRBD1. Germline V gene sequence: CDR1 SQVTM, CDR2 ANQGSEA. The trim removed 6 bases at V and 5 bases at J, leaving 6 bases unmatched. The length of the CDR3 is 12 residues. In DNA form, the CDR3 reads TGCAGCGTAGACAGGGCGGGAACTGAAGCTTTCTTT. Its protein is CSVDRAGTEAFF.

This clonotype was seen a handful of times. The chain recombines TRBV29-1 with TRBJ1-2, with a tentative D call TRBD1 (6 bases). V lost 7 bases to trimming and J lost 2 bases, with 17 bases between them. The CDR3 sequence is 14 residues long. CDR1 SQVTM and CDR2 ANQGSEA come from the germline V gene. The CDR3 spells CSAGGAGDNYGYTF. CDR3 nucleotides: TGCAGCGCCGGCGGGGCAGGGGACAACTATGGCTACACCTTC.

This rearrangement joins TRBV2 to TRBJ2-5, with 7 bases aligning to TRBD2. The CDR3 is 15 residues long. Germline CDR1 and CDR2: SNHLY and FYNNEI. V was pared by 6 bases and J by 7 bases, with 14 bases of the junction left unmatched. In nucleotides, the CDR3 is TGTGCCAGCAGGGGATCGACTAGCTCGCAGGGGACCCAGTACTTC. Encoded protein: CASRGSTSSQGTQYF.

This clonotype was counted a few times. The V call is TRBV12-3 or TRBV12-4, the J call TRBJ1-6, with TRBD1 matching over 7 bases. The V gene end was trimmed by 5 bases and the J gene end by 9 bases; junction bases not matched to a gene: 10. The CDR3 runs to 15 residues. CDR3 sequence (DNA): TGTGCCAGCAGTCTGACAGGGATTAAGCGTTCACCCCTCCACTTT. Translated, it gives CASSLTGIKRSPLHF.

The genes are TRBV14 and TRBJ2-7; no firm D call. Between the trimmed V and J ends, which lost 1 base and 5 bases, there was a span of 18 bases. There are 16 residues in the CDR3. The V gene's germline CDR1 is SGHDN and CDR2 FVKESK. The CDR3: CASSQGLNQKTDEQYF. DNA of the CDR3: TGTGCCAGCAGCCAAGGACTGAATCAAAAGACTGACGAGCAGTACTTC.

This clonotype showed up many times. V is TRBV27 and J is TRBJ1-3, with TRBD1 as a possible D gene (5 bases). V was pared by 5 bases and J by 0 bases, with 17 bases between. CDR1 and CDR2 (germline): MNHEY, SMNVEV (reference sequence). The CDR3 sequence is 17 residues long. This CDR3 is CASSPGEGMLSGNTIYF. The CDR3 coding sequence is TGTGCCAGCAGTCCGGGAGAGGGGATGCTCTCTGGAAACACCATATATTTT.

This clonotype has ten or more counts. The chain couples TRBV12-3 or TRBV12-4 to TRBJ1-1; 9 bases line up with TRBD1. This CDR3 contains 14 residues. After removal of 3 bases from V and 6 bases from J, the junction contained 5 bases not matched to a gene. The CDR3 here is CASSFGTGWSEAFF. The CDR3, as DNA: TGTGCCAGCAGTTTTGGGACAGGGTGGTCTGAAGCTTTCTTT.

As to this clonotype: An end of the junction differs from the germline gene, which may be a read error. The CDR3 coding sequence is TGTGCCGTCCTATACGTTGAAAAACTGTTATTT. Translation: CAVLYVEKLLF. The V gene is TRBV7-9, the J gene TRBJ1-4, with no clear D. The CDR3 runs to 11 residues. Germline CDR1 and CDR2: SEHNR and FQNEAQ (reference sequence).

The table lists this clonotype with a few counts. In DNA, the CDR3 is TGTGCCAGCAGTTTAGGGACCACCACAGATACGCAGTATTTT. Protein sequence: CASSLGTTTDTQYF. The V and J genes are TRBV12-3 or TRBV12-4 and TRBJ2-3; no clear D. CDR3 length equals 14 residues. The germline V and J ends were trimmed by 1 base and 2 bases, with 7 bases remaining between them.

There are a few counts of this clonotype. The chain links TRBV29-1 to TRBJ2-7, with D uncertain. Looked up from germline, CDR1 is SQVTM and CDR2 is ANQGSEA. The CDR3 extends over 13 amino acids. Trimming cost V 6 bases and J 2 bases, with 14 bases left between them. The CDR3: CSVESDLPYEQYF. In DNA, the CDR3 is TGCAGCGTGGAGTCTGACTTACCCTACGAGCAGTACTTC.

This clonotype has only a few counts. The CDR3 DNA follows: TGTGCCAGCGGCCATAAAGTCGGAGAGCAGTTCTTC. The encoded protein is CASGHKVGEQFF. The chain is built from TRBV12-3 or TRBV12-4 and TRBJ2-1; no clear D gene. Between the trimmed V and J ends, which lost 8 bases and 10 bases, there was a span of 15 bases. CDR3 length: 12 residues.

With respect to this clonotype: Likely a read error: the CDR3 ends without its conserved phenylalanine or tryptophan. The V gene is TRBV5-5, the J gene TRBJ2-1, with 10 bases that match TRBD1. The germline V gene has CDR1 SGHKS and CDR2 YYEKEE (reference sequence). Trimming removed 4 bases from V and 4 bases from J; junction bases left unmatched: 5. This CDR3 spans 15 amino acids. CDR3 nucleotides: TGTGCCAGCAGCCTGGGACAGGGGAAGTACAATGAGCAGTTCTCC. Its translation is CASSLGQGKYNEQFS.

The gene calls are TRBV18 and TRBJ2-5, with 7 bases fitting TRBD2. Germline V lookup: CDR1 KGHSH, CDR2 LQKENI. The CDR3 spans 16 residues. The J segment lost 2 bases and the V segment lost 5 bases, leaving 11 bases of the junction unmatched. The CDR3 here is CASSFLADPKQETQYF. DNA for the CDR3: TGTGCCAGCTCATTCCTAGCGGACCCAAAGCAAGAGACCCAGTACTTC.